Following are 22 T cell receptor beta chains from one sample sequenced in a study of T-cell reconstitution after alpha-beta-depleted transplantation in children. The TCRbeta library incorporated unique molecular identifiers. TCRdb re-analysed the PCR reads in MiXCR, keeping a single row per CDR3 protein. The sample includes hundreds of thousands of distinct CDR3 sequences, around 17% of them seen just once. The specimen was PBMCs from the stem cell graft donor, collected from the stem cell graft. The receptor source for this set is a human donor who donated a stem cell graft to a child with acute myeloid leukemia.

This clonotype came up many times. The gene calls are TRBV12-3 or TRBV12-4 and TRBJ2-7, with D possibly being TRBD2 (5 bases). The CDR3 consists of 14 residues. Trimming pared 6 bases from V and 5 bases from J, leaving 17 bases between. CDR3 residues: CASSVGLNFDEQYV. For the CDR3, the DNA is TGTGCCAGCAGCGTCGGACTGAATTTTGACGAGCAGTACGTC.

This clonotype has ten or more counts. The chain carries TRBV25-1 and TRBJ2-1; 9 bases agree with TRBD2. The germline CDR1 and CDR2 sequences are MGHDK and SYGVNS. J gave up 3 bases and V 5 bases, and 8 bases lay outside the gene matches. The CDR3 runs to 16 residues. The CDR3 reads CASSRLSGGNYNEQFF. The CDR3 DNA sequence: TGTGCCAGCAGTCGCCTCAGCGGGGGGAACTACAATGAGCAGTTCTTC.

The count of this clonotype is one. A much larger clone sits a single nucleotide away, making a read error possible. The chain joins TRBV12-3 or TRBV12-4 to TRBJ2-5; tentative D call: TRBD1 (6 bases). V shed 10 bases and J shed 5 bases, with 14 bases lying between them. The CDR3 covers 12 residues. Written as DNA, the CDR3 is TGTGCCACCAGACACAGGGACGAGACCCAGTACTTC. Translated, it gives CATRHRDETQYF.

This clonotype occurred many times. This sequence joins TRBV29-1 and TRBJ1-1; D remains ambiguous. Germline loops: CDR1 SQVTM, CDR2 ANQGSEA. The CDR3 extends over 13 amino acids. The V and J ends lost 3 bases and 5 bases respectively, with 13 bases between them. The DNA for the CDR3 is TGCAGCGTTGAGGACCACTTAGCGACTGAAGCTTTCTTT. This gives the protein CSVEDHLATEAFF.

The V gene is TRBV16, the J gene TRBJ1-1, with TRBD1 identical over 7 bases. Germline V gives CDR1 KGHSY, CDR2 FQNENV. Germline trimming cut 2 bases from V and 1 base from J; bases unmatched to any gene: 4. The CDR3 totals 15 residues. Here the CDR3 reads CASSQQGTANTEAFF. CDR3 nucleotide sequence: TGTGCCAGCAGCCAACAAGGGACAGCGAACACTGAAGCTTTCTTT.

There are many counts of this clonotype. The chain links TRBV7-2 to TRBJ1-1; 7 bases align to TRBD1. The CDR3 spans 12 residues. Germline CDR1 reads SGHTA; CDR2 reads FQGNSA. With V trimmed by 5 bases and J by 5 bases, 2 bases remained unmatched. CDR3: CASSETGTEAFF. As DNA, the CDR3 is TGTGCCAGCAGCGAGACAGGGACTGAAGCTTTCTTT.

The chain carries TRBV20-1 and TRBJ1-1, with D perhaps matching TRBD1 (6 bases). The ends were cut back, 6 bases at V and 1 base at J, with 24 bases in the middle. Germline V gene data show CDR1 as DFQATT and CDR2 as SNEGSKA (reference sequence). The CDR3 has 17 amino acids. The CDR3 loop is CSASSLLLDSTNTEAFF. DNA for the CDR3: TGCAGTGCCTCCTCCCTCCTCTTGGACAGCACGAACACTGAAGCTTTCTTT.

This clonotype has a count of ten or more. The chain links TRBV20-1 to TRBJ2-3; either TRBD1 or TRBD2 may supply D (5 bases each). The CDR3 sequence is 15 residues long. The V and J ends lost 1 base and 4 bases respectively, with 15 bases between them. The germline V gene encodes CDR1 DFQATT and CDR2 SNEGSKA (reference sequence). The CDR3 is CSARAPVQGADTQYF. For the CDR3, the DNA is TGCAGTGCTAGAGCTCCGGTTCAGGGAGCAGATACGCAGTATTTT.

This chain links TRBV3-1 with TRBJ1-1; D is uncertain. Looked up from germline, CDR1 is LGHDT and CDR2 is YNNKEL (reference sequence). The CDR3 has 14 residues. Trimming removed 2 bases from V and 12 bases from J, with 19 bases in between. CDR3 sequence (DNA): TGTGCCAGCAGCCAAATAGCAACGAAGGATCCGACTTTCTTT. It specifies CASSQIATKDPTFF.

This clonotype was picked up a small number of times. The J gene is TRBJ2-7, the V gene TRBV4-3; D possibly uses TRBD1 or TRBD2 (5 bases each). Germline V gene data show CDR1 as LGHNA and CDR2 as YSLEER. This CDR3 spans 16 amino acids. The V and J ends lost 1 base and 0 bases respectively, with 13 bases between them. As DNA, the CDR3 is TGCGCCAGCAGCCAAGCAACCGGGACGGGCTCCTACGAGCAGTACTTC. Residues: CASSQATGTGSYEQYF.

This chain joins TRBV7-9 and TRBJ2-7; no clear D gene. CDR1 is SEHNR, CDR2 FQNEAQ, per germline (reference sequence). V was cut by 6 bases and J by 5 bases, with 14 bases left in between. The CDR3 spans 13 residues. CDR3 in amino acids: CASRYVDENEQYF. DNA for the CDR3: TGTGCCAGCAGATACGTAGACGAGAACGAGCAGTACTTC.

This clonotype was observed a handful of times. The V call is TRBV25-1, the J call TRBJ2-5; 9 bases are a match to TRBD2. V was pared by 0 bases and J by 5 bases, with 4 bases of the junction left unmatched. In germline, CDR1 is MGHDK, CDR2 SYGVNS. The length of the CDR3 is 15 residues. The CDR3, as DNA: TGTGCCAGCAGTGAATATGGCGGGGGGGCTGAGACCCAGTACTTC. This translates into CASSEYGGGAETQYF.

CDR3 nucleotides: TGTGCCACCAGTGATGGACAGGGGGTTAGGGCCAAAAACATTCAGTACTTC. Protein sequence: CATSDGQGVRAKNIQYF. The rearrangement joins TRBV24-1 to TRBJ2-4; 10 bases align to TRBD1. This CDR3 is 17 amino acids long. CDR1 KGHDR and CDR2 SFDVKD come from the germline V gene. The J segment lost 1 base and the V segment lost 3 bases, leaving 5 bases of the junction unmatched.

This chain connects TRBV5-1 to TRBJ2-2; D may be TRBD1 or TRBD2 (5 bases each). CDR1 is SGHRS and CDR2 is YFSETQ in the germline V gene. The CDR3 runs 16 residues. V lost 0 bases to trimming and J lost 0 bases, with 9 bases between them. CDR3 in amino acids: CASSLEGPTNTGELFF. The CDR3 DNA follows: TGCGCCAGCAGCTTGGAGGGACCGACGAACACCGGGGAGCTGTTTTTT.

This clonotype was picked up many times. This rearrangement joins TRBV27 to TRBJ2-2, with D hard to call. This CDR3 comprises 12 residues. Between the trimmed V and J ends, which lost 4 bases and 6 bases, there was a span of 6 bases. The germline V gene has CDR1 MNHEY and CDR2 SMNVEV (reference sequence). CDR3 DNA sequence: TGTGCCAGCAGTTGGTCTTCCGGGGAGCTGTTTTTT. Its protein is CASSWSSGELFF.

The chain is built from TRBV30 and TRBJ2-7; 8 bases match TRBD1. Germline-derived CDR1 and CDR2 are GTSNPN and SVGIG (reference sequence). The CDR3 consists of 14 residues. After removal of 6 bases from V and 6 bases from J, the junction contained 13 bases not matched to a gene. CDR3 nucleotides: TGTGCCTGTGGTCTCGGACAGGGTATGGGCGAGCAGTACTTC. Amino acids: CACGLGQGMGEQYF.

The V call is TRBV7-2, the J call TRBJ1-5; TRBD1 aligns across 9 bases. This CDR3 is built from 16 residues. Trimming removed 4 bases from V and 1 base from J; junction bases left unmatched: 5. The germline V gene has CDR1 SGHTA and CDR2 FQGNSA. In DNA, the CDR3 is TGTGCCAGCAGCTCCTGGACAGGGGAAAGCAATCAGCCCCAGCATTTT. Its protein is CASSSWTGESNQPQHF.

This clonotype appeared once. The rearrangement uses TRBV28 and TRBJ2-2, with D uncertain. Germline V lookup: CDR1 MDHEN, CDR2 SYDVKM. V lost 3 bases to trimming and J lost 7 bases, with 9 bases between them. The CDR3 has 13 residues. CDR3 sequence (DNA): TGTGCCAGCAGTTTCCCAGGCGACGGGGAGCTGTTTTTT. Translating it yields CASSFPGDGELFF. Drawing the rest from reference TRBV28 and TRBJ2-2, the complete variable domain is DVKVTQSSRYLVKRTGEKVFLECVQDMDHENMFWYRQDPGLGLRLIYFSYDVKMKEKGDIPEGYSVSREKKERFSLILESASTNQTSMYLCASSFPGDGELFFGEGSRLTVL.

V usage is TRBV5-1 and J usage is TRBJ1-4, with D possibly TRBD1 on 5 matching bases. Germline-derived CDR1 and CDR2 are SGHRS and YFSETQ. The V end was cut by 1 base, the J end by 0 bases, with 7 bases between. The CDR3 loop spans 15 amino acids. The CDR3 nucleotides are TGCGCCAGCAGCTTGACGACAGCAACTAATGAAAAACTGTTTTTT. Translated: CASSLTTATNEKLFF.

Ten or more counts support this clonotype. The CDR3 coding sequence is TGTGCCAGCAGTTCCCCGCAGGGGCCTTACACTGAAGCTTTCTTT. Protein sequence: CASSSPQGPYTEAFF. The V call is TRBV6-5, the J call TRBJ1-1, with TRBD1 as a possible D gene (6 bases). Deletions cut 4 bases from V and 3 bases from J, with 15 bases between. CDR1 and CDR2 from the germline V gene are MNHEY and SVGAGI. The CDR3 spans 15 residues.

The table lists this clonotype with many counts. V is TRBV7-2 and J is TRBJ1-1, with D unclear. Trimming removed 0 bases at V and 1 base at J, with 6 bases between. CDR1 and CDR2 from the germline V gene are SGHTA and FQGNSA. This CDR3 is built from 14 residues. The CDR3 here is CASSLANGNTEAFF. The CDR3 DNA reads TGTGCCAGCAGCTTAGCGAACGGGAACACTGAAGCTTTCTTT. Looking up the rest from reference TRBV7-2 and TRBJ1-1 gives the full variable domain: GAGVSQSPSNKVTEKGKDVELRCDPISGHTALYWYRQSLGQGLEFLIYFQGNSAPDKSGLPSDRFSAERTGGSVSTLTIQRTQQEDSAVYLCASSLANGNTEAFFGQGTRLTVV.

This clonotype was seen at least ten times. The chain combines TRBV6-5 with TRBJ2-2; D is uncertain. This CDR3 has 14 residues. Germline V gene lookup returns CDR1 MNHEY and CDR2 SVGAGI. V lost 2 bases, J lost 4 bases, and 8 bases lay in between. The CDR3 sequence is CASSYRASTGELFF. CDR3 in DNA: TGTGCCAGCAGTTACCGCGCCTCCACCGGGGAGCTGTTTTTT.